This T cell receptor (beta chain) was identified in a study of OX40 agonist ivuxolimab in advanced cancers. Turning to the study itself: One hepatocellular carcinoma and two cutaneous melanoma patients partially responded. General study points: At 0.1 to 3.0 mg/kg, CD4+ and CD8+ blood T cells expanded clonally by week 6. Some patients who did not respond also had low normalized T-cell clonal expansion.

Comments on this clone: Its specificity is not known.

Method: immunoSEQ multiplex PCR; TCRdb's copy keeps in-frame clones and lacks some. The sample yields about 75,000 clones, more than 90% seen once. The V and J ends lost 4 bases and 5 bases respectively, with 6 bases between them. The germline V gene has CDR1 SGHAT and CDR2 FQNNGV. The CDR3 runs to 11 residues. The sequencing here drew on CD4+ or CD8+ T cells sorted from blood, taken in a trial of the OX40 agonist ivuxolimab. The TCR originated in an adult with an advanced solid tumor such as melanoma, head and neck, liver or kidney cancer. The genes are TRBV11-2 and TRBJ2-7; D remains ambiguous. The CDR3, as DNA: TGTGCCAGCAGCTCGGCCCACGAGCAGTACTTC. Protein: CASSSAHEQYF.